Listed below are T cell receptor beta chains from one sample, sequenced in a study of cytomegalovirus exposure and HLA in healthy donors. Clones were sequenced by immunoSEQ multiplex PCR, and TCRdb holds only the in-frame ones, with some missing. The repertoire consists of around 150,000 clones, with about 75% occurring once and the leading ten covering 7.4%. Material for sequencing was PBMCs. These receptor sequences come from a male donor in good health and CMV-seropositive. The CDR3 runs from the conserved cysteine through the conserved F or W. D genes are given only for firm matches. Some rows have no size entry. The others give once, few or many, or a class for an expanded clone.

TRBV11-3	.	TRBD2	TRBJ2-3	CASTITSGGLTDTQYF	TGTGCCAGCACCATTACTAGCGGGGGGCTCACAGATACGCAGTATTTT
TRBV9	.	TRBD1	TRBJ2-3	CASSTDRVVDTQYF	TGTGCCAGCAGCACGGACAGGGTTGTAGATACGCAGTATTTT
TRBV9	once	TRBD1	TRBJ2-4	CASSGPPTTGGDLAKNIQYF	TGTGCCAGCAGCGGGCCCCCAACGACAGGGGGCGACCTAGCCAAAAACATTCAGTACTTC
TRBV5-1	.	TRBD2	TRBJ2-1	CASSLGAGGYNEQFF	TGCGCCAGCAGCTTGGGAGCGGGGGGGTACAATGAGCAGTTCTTC
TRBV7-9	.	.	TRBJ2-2	CASSEDSPNTGELFF	TGTGCCAGCAGCGAGGACAGTCCTAACACCGGGGAGCTGTTTTTT
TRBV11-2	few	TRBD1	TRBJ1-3	CASSLTGGNSGNTIYF	TGTGCCAGCAGCTTGACAGGGGGCAACTCTGGAAACACCATATATTTT
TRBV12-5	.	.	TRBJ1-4	CASGLVQGGAEKLFF	TGTGCTAGTGGTTTGGTCCAAGGTGGGGCTGAAAAACTGTTTTTT
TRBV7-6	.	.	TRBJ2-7	CASSPQEGPRSEQYF	TGTGCCAGCAGCCCACAGGAAGGACCCCGGAGCGAGCAGTACTTC
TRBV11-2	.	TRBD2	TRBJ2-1	CASASGGLNLSYNEQFF	TGTGCCAGCGCCAGCGGGGGCCTGAATCTCTCCTACAATGAGCAGTTCTTC
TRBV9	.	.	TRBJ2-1	CASAPYIMSYNEQFF	TGTGCCAGCGCCCCCTATATTATGTCCTACAATGAGCAGTTCTTC
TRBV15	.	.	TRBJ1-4	CATSAKGSRGEKLFF	TGTGCCACCAGCGCGAAGGGGTCCAGGGGTGAAAAACTGTTTTTT
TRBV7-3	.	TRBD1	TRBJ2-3	CASSLFAQGADTQYF	TGTGCCAGCAGCTTATTTGCCCAGGGGGCAGATACGCAGTATTTT
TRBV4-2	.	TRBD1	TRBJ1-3	CASSPRDRSYSGNTIYF	TGTGCCAGCAGCCCTCGGGACAGGTCCTACTCTGGAAACACCATATATTTT
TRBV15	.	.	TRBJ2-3	CATSRLSRRSTDTQYF	TGTGCCACCAGCAGACTGAGCCGTCGTAGCACAGATACGCAGTATTTT
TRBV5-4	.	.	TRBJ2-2	CASSKGQNLVGDGSTGELFF	TGTGCCAGCAGCAAAGGGCAGAATCTTGTCGGGGATGGGTCGACCGGGGAGCTGTTTTTT
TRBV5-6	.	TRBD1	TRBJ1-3	CASSPYRTGLGNTIYF	TGTGCCAGCAGCCCGTACCGGACAGGGCTCGGCAACACCATATATTTT
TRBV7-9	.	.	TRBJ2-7	CASSPTVYEQYF	TGTGCCAGCAGCCCCACAGTCTACGAGCAGTACTTC
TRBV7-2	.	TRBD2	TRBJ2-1	CASSSYSGDEQFF	TGTGCCAGCAGCTCATATAGCGGGGATGAGCAGTTCTTC
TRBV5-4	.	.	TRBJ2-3	CASSWGVADTQYF	TGTGCCAGCAGCTGGGGGGTGGCAGATACGCAGTATTTT
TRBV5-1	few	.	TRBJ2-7	CASSLALANYEQYF	TGCGCCAGCAGCTTGGCACTAGCCAACTACGAGCAGTACTTC
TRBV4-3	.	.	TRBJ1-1	CASSQEVGTSEAFF	TGCGCCAGCAGCCAAGAAGTAGGGACTTCTGAAGCTTTCTTT
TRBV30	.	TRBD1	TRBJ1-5	CAWRQGGNQPQHF	TGTGCCTGGAGACAGGGGGGGAATCAGCCCCAGCATTTT
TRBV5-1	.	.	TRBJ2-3	CASSIHTDTQYF	TGCGCCAGCAGCATCCACACAGATACGCAGTATTTT
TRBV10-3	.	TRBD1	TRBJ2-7	CAISGGQGRGPAYEQYF	TGTGCCATCAGTGGCGGACAGGGAAGAGGGCCGGCCTACGAGCAGTACTTC
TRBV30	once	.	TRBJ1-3	CAWSVEHRFTGNTIYF	TGTGCTTGGAGTGTTGAGCACCGTTTTACCGGAAACACCATATATTTT
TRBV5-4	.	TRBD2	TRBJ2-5	CASSLGAGGPRKTQYF	TGTGCCAGCAGCTTGGGAGCGGGGGGGCCCCGGAAGACCCAGTACTTC
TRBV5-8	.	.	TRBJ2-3	CASSLRPGTDTQYF	TGTGCCAGCAGCTTGCGTCCAGGAACAGATACGCAGTATTTT
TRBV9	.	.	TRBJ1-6	CASSGGTGGSPLHF	TGTGCCAGCAGCGGGGGAACAGGCGGTTCACCCCTCCACTTT
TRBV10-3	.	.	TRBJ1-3	CAISESLRGSSSGNTIYF	TGTGCCATCAGTGAATCCCTAAGGGGATCGAGCTCTGGAAACACCATATATTTT
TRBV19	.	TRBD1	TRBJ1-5	CASSTQGQGGQPQHF	TGTGCCAGTAGTACCCAGGGACAGGGGGGTCAGCCCCAGCATTTT
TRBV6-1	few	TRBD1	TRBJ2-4	CASSEIGAGGIQYF	TGTGCCAGCAGTGAAATAGGAGCAGGGGGCATTCAGTACTTC
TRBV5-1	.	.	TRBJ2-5	CASSLGTWQYQETQYF	TGCGCCAGCAGCCTCGGGACATGGCAGTACCAAGAGACCCAGTACTTC
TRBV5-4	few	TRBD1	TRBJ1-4	CASSSRTGKGGTNEKLFF	TGTGCCAGCAGCTCTAGGACAGGGAAGGGTGGTACTAATGAAAAACTGTTTTTT
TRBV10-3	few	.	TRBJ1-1	CAISEGSTEAFF	TGTGCCATCAGTGAGGGGAGTACTGAAGCTTTCTTT
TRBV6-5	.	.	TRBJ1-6	CASSYSLSGGSPLHF	TGTGCCAGCAGTTACTCCTTGTCCGGGGGTTCACCCCTCCACTTT
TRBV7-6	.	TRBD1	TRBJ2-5	CASSLATDRVGETQYF	TGTGCCAGCAGCTTAGCGACGGACAGGGTGGGAGAGACCCAGTACTTC
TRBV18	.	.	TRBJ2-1	CASSPSNEQFF	TGTGCCAGCTCACCTTCTAATGAGCAGTTCTTC
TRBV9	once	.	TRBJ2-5	CASSPPYQETQYF	TGTGCCAGCAGCCCCCCCTACCAAGAGACCCAGTACTTC
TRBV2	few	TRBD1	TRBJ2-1	CASSVWGQEQFF	TGTGCCAGCAGTGTCTGGGGACAGGAGCAGTTCTTC
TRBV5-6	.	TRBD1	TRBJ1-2	CASSLDRAYGYTF	TGTGCCAGCAGCCTGGACAGGGCCTATGGCTACACCTTC
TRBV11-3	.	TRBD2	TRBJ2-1	CASSWGGLPNEQFF	TGTGCCAGCAGCTGGGGGGGACTACCAAATGAGCAGTTCTTC
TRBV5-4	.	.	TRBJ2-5	CASSLDPTGETQYF	TGTGCCAGCAGCTTGGATCCCACGGGGGAGACCCAGTACTTC
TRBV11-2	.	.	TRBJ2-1	CASSLDPGEQFF	TGTGCCAGCAGCTTAGATCCCGGTGAGCAGTTCTTC
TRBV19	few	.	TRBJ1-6	CASSIDRGSPLHF	TGTGCCAGTAGTATAGATCGCGGTTCACCCCTCCACTTT
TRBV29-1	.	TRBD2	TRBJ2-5	CSGSSGVRRETQYF	TGCAGCGGGTCTAGCGGGGTAAGACGGGAGACCCAGTACTTC
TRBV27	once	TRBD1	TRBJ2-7	CASSSRQGGYEQYF	TGTGCCAGCAGTTCAAGACAGGGGGGCTACGAGCAGTACTTC
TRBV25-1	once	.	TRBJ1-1	CASSDQGEAFF	TGTGCCAGCAGTGATCAGGGAGAAGCTTTCTTT
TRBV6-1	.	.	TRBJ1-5	CASILTGGGQPQHF	TGTGCCAGCATCTTGACAGGAGGCGGACAGCCCCAGCATTTT
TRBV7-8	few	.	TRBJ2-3	CASSSGGPTDTQYF	TGTGCCAGCAGCTCCGGGGGGCCAACAGATACGCAGTATTTT
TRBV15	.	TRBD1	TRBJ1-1	CATSRSSGGRDTEAFF	TGTGCCACCAGCAGATCATCAGGGGGTAGAGACACTGAAGCTTTCTTT
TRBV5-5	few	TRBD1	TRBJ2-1	CASSPGQAVEQFF	TGTGCCAGCAGCCCGGGACAGGCCGTTGAGCAGTTCTTC
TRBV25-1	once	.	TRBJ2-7	CASSDPSGVSYEQYF	TGTGCCAGCAGTGATCCATCGGGAGTTTCCTACGAGCAGTACTTC
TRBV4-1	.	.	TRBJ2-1	CASSPVGSNEQFF	TGCGCCAGCAGCCCCGTAGGGAGTAATGAGCAGTTCTTC
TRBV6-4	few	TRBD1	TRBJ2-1	CASSGTGGSYNEQFF	TGTGCCAGCAGTGGGACAGGGGGCTCCTACAATGAGCAGTTCTTC
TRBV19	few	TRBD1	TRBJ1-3	CASSIDPGQASSGNTIYF	TGTGCCAGTAGTATAGATCCCGGACAGGCCAGCTCTGGAAACACCATATATTTT